The 29 T cell receptor beta chains reported below all come from one sample, sequenced in a study of cytomegalovirus exposure and HLA in healthy donors. The PCR contained 60 Vbeta and 13 Jbeta primers. Sequenced by immunoSEQ multiplex PCR; TCRdb stores in-frame clones only, minus some. The ten top clones account for about 0.93%, within a sample of roughly 120,000 clones. The sequencing sample was made of PBMCs. The receptors derive from a man between 18 and 35 years old in good health and CMV-seronegative.

V is TRBV28 and J is TRBJ1-6; the D is unclear. The CDR3 consists of 13 residues. Germline V gives CDR1 MDHEN, CDR2 SYDVKM. Trimming shortened V by 8 bases and J by 8 bases, and 13 bases separated the two germline ends. The CDR3 region has the DNA TGTGCCAGCTCGTTGAGAGGGTATTCACCCCTCCACTTT. Protein product: CASSLRGYSPLHF.

J is TRBJ2-7 and V is TRBV5-1; the match to TRBD2 covers 8 bases. V was clipped by 3 bases and J by 2 bases; unmatched bases: 7. The CDR3 loop spans 15 amino acids. CDR1 and CDR2 (germline): SGHRS, YFSETQ. The CDR3 DNA reads TGCGCCAGCAGCTCGGGAGGGCCTGTGCCCTACGAGCAGTACTTC. It encodes CASSSGGPVPYEQYF. Supplemented by reference TRBV5-1 and TRBJ2-7, the full variable domain reads KAGVTQTPRYLIKTRGQQVTLSCSPISGHRSVSWYQQTPGQGLQFLFEYFSETQRNKGNFPGRFSGRQFSNSRSEMNVSTLELGDSALYLCASSSGGPVPYEQYFGPGTRLTVT.

J is TRBJ2-7 and V is TRBV11-1, with 7 bases fitting TRBD1. Per the germline V gene, CDR1 is SGHAT and CDR2 is FQDESV (reference sequence). Trimming cost V 5 bases and J 2 bases; bases outside gene matches: 9. CDR3 length: 15 amino acids. The CDR3 loop reads CASSPWRTGAYEQYF. As DNA, the CDR3 is TGTGCCAGCAGCCCGTGGAGGACAGGAGCCTACGAGCAGTACTTC.

The gene calls are TRBV10-3 and TRBJ1-3, with a weak D call TRBD1 (6 bases). Trimming cost V 3 bases and J 0 bases, with 9 bases left between them. CDR1 is ENHRY and CDR2 is SYGVKD in the germline V gene. The CDR3 is 15 residues long. The CDR3 sequence: CAISDNRASGNTIYF. DNA of the CDR3: TGTGCCATCAGTGATAACAGGGCCTCTGGAAACACCATATATTTT.

The gene calls are TRBV19 and TRBJ1-1; D is unclear. This CDR3 has 11 amino acids. V shed 5 bases and J shed 3 bases, with 4 bases lying between them. From germline, CDR1 is LNHDA and CDR2 SQIVND (reference sequence). CDR3 sequence reads: CASSYYTEAFF. The CDR3 nucleotides are TGTGCCAGTAGTTATTACACTGAAGCTTTCTTT.

The V and J genes are TRBV30 and TRBJ1-5, with D possibly being TRBD1 (6 bases). Trimming pared 3 bases from V and 6 bases from J, leaving 12 bases between. Germline-derived CDR1 and CDR2 are GTSNPN and SVGIG (reference sequence). This CDR3 comprises 13 residues. The CDR3 region has the DNA TGTGCCTGGAGCTTGGACAGACGTCAGCCCCAGCATTTT. As protein: CAWSLDRRQPQHF.

This sequence joins TRBV14 and TRBJ2-1; 8 bases map to TRBD2. The CDR3 loop spans 15 amino acids. Trimming cost V 4 bases and J 8 bases; bases outside gene matches: 10. From germline, CDR1 is SGHDN and CDR2 FVKESK. Here the CDR3 DNA reads TGTGCCAGCAGCCTAGCCCCGGGAGGGGTCGATGAGCAGTTCTTC. Translating gives CASSLAPGGVDEQFF.

This sequence joins TRBV7-6 and TRBJ2-1; no firm D call. Deletions cut 2 bases from V and 0 bases from J, with 8 bases between. The CDR3 is made up of 15 amino acids. The germline V gene encodes CDR1 SGHVS and CDR2 FNYEAQ. This chain's CDR3 is CASSLRQNSYNEQFF. CDR3 in DNA: TGTGCCAGCAGCTTAAGACAAAACTCCTACAATGAGCAGTTCTTC.

The chain uses TRBV6-1 and TRBJ1-1; 8 bases agree with TRBD1. The germline V gene encodes CDR1 MNHNS and CDR2 SASEGT. Trimming at V came to 3 bases and at J to 7 bases, leaving 7 bases not matched to a gene. This CDR3 comprises 14 residues. The CDR3 spells CASSDQGAVGEAFF. DNA of the CDR3: TGTGCCAGCAGTGATCAGGGGGCGGTAGGTGAAGCTTTCTTT.

The V and J genes are TRBV7-3 and TRBJ1-1; 8 bases line up with TRBD1. The CDR3 extends over 13 amino acids. V shed 8 bases, J shed 7 bases, and the junction held 9 bases outside the gene matches. The germline gives CDR1 SGHTA, CDR2 FQGTGA. In nucleotides, the CDR3 is TGTGCCAGCTTACGGCAGGGGGCAAGTGAAGCTTTCTTT. As protein: CASLRQGASEAFF. Together with reference TRBV7-3 and TRBJ1-1, the CDR3 gives the full variable domain: GAGVSQTPSNKVTEKGKYVELRCDPISGHTALYWYRQSLGQGPEFLIYFQGTGAADDSGLPNDRFFAVRPEGSVSTLKIQRTERGDSAVYLCASLRQGASEAFFGQGTRLTVV.

The CDR3 loop reads CASSQSGGVYNEQFF. The CDR3 DNA sequence: TGTGCCAGCAGCCAAAGCGGGGGGGTATACAATGAGCAGTTCTTC. The chain has TRBV7-9 and TRBJ2-1, with TRBD2 identical over 10 bases. Germline values: CDR1 SEHNR, CDR2 FQNEAQ (reference sequence). J lost 4 bases, V lost 5 bases, and 5 bases had no gene match. The CDR3 totals 15 residues.

The chain has TRBV2 and TRBJ2-5; 9 positions match TRBD2. The CDR3 spans 15 residues. Germline CDR1 is SNHLY and CDR2 is FYNNEI. The ends lost 4 bases at V and 5 bases at J; junction bases unmatched: 8. The CDR3 reads CASSALREGLETQYF. DNA of the CDR3: TGTGCCAGCAGTGCTCTGCGGGAGGGCCTTGAGACCCAGTACTTC.

This chain links TRBV4-2 with TRBJ1-1; a weak D match, TRBD1 (5 bases). Germline V lookup: CDR1 LGHNA, CDR2 YNFKEQ. CDR3 length equals 14 residues. The V gene lost 4 bases and the J gene lost 5 bases, with 14 bases spanning the gap. This CDR3 is CASSREGQDTEAFF. CDR3 nucleotides: TGTGCCAGCAGCCGGGAGGGGCAGGATACTGAAGCTTTCTTT.

The V and J genes are TRBV10-3 and TRBJ2-2; TRBD1 aligns across 10 bases. The germline gives CDR1 ENHRY, CDR2 SYGVKD. The CDR3 spans 15 residues. V shed 9 bases, J shed 3 bases, and the junction held 7 bases outside the gene matches. The CDR3 coding sequence is TGTGCCATTAAGAGACAGGGGGCGGACACCGGGGAGCTGTTTTTT. Translating it yields CAIKRQGADTGELFF.

J is TRBJ1-2 and V is TRBV6-5; maybe TRBD1 (6 bases). Trimming cost V 3 bases and J 4 bases, with 18 bases left between them. The CDR3 is made up of 16 amino acids. Germline-derived CDR1 and CDR2 are MNHEY and SVGAGI. CDR3 nucleotides: TGTGCCAGCAGTTATGGAGATTTCGGCAGGGGCTATGGCTACACCTTC. It specifies CASSYGDFGRGYGYTF.

The CDR3 here is CATSRVIRNNYGYTF. The DNA for the CDR3 is TGTGCCACCAGCAGAGTTATCAGGAACAACTATGGCTACACCTTC. The V and J genes are TRBV15 and TRBJ1-2; no clear D gene. The CDR3 extends over 15 amino acids. Per the germline V gene, CDR1 is LNHNV and CDR2 is YYDKDF (reference sequence). The germline V and J ends were trimmed by 1 base and 2 bases, with 11 bases remaining between them.

This chain uses TRBV18 with TRBJ2-1; perhaps TRBD1 as D (6 bases). Trimming removed 0 bases at V and 2 bases at J, with 8 bases between. Germline-derived CDR1 and CDR2 are KGHSH and LQKENI. The CDR3 loop spans 15 amino acids. CDR3 in amino acids: CASSPPGTTYNEQFF. DNA of the CDR3: TGTGCCAGCTCACCACCCGGGACAACCTACAATGAGCAGTTCTTC.

The V gene is TRBV5-1, the J gene TRBJ2-3, with D maybe TRBD1 (7 bases). The germline V gene encodes CDR1 SGHRS and CDR2 YFSETQ. The CDR3 has 15 amino acids. V gave up 4 bases and J gave up 5 bases, with 17 bases separating them. This CDR3 is CASSVGTAGGDTQYF. The CDR3 DNA reads TGCGCCAGCAGCGTCGGGACAGCCGGGGGAGATACGCAGTATTTT. The full variable domain, with the rest looked up from reference TRBV5-1 and TRBJ2-3, is KAGVTQTPRYLIKTRGQQVTLSCSPISGHRSVSWYQQTPGQGLQFLFEYFSETQRNKGNFPGRFSGRQFSNSRSEMNVSTLELGDSALYLCASSVGTAGGDTQYFGPGTRLTVL.

The chain links TRBV4-1 to TRBJ2-7; maybe TRBD1 (7 bases). The germline V and J ends were trimmed by 4 bases and 3 bases, with 16 bases remaining between them. Germline V CDR1 and CDR2: MGHRA, YSYEKL. This CDR3 contains 15 residues. As DNA, the CDR3 is TGCGCCAGCAGCCCACAGGGGACTCCAGGCTACGAGCAGTACTTC. Translated, it gives CASSPQGTPGYEQYF.

V gene TRBV5-1 combines with J gene TRBJ1-2, with D unclear. The CDR3 is 20 residues long. Germline lookup yields CDR1 SGHRS and CDR2 YFSETQ. The V end lost 1 base, the J end lost 1 base, and 26 bases lay between the germline ends. The CDR3 protein is CASSLFFGAGTPLVNYGYTF. In DNA form, the CDR3 reads TGCGCCAGCAGCTTGTTTTTCGGAGCCGGCACTCCATTGGTTAACTATGGCTACACCTTC.

V gene TRBV30 combines with J gene TRBJ1-1; TRBD1 is a possible D gene (6 bases). The CDR3 sequence is 14 residues long. The germline gives CDR1 GTSNPN, CDR2 SVGIG (reference sequence). The V end was cut by 3 bases, the J end by 3 bases, with 14 bases between. The CDR3 is CAWSWGAGDTEAFF. The CDR3 DNA reads TGTGCCTGGAGCTGGGGGGCGGGGGACACTGAAGCTTTCTTT.

The rearrangement links TRBV5-6 to TRBJ1-2; D is possibly TRBD1 (5 bases). V was cut by 4 bases and J by 7 bases, with 23 bases left in between. The CDR3 has 16 residues. Germline V gene sequence: CDR1 SGHDT, CDR2 YYEEEE. The CDR3 is CASSTRTITVDPGYTF. In DNA, the CDR3 is TGTGCCAGCAGCACCCGGACAATTACCGTCGATCCTGGCTACACCTTC. Supplemented by reference TRBV5-6 and TRBJ1-2, the full variable domain reads DAGVTQSPTHLIKTRGQQVTLRCSPKSGHDTVSWYQQALGQGPQFIFQYYEEEERQRGNFPDRFSGHQFPNYSSELNVNALLLGDSALYLCASSTRTITVDPGYTFGSGTRLTVV.

This rearrangement joins TRBV19 to TRBJ1-4; D not resolved. The CDR3 spans 13 residues. Germline CDR1 is LNHDA and CDR2 is SQIVND (reference sequence). The CDR3 region is CATPETYGEKLFF. In nucleotides, the CDR3 is TGTGCTACGCCTGAGACTTATGGTGAAAAACTGTTTTTT.

The chain employs TRBV30 and TRBJ2-1; a possible D gene is TRBD2 (5 bases). Trimming took off 2 bases at V and 0 bases at J, with 8 bases between the two ends. CDR1 and CDR2 from the germline V gene are GTSNPN and SVGIG (reference sequence). The CDR3 extends over 14 amino acids. CDR3 loop: CAWSQGSSYNEQFF. The CDR3 DNA reads as TGTGCCTGGAGTCAAGGGAGCTCCTACAATGAGCAGTTCTTC. Full variable domain (missing parts from reference TRBV30 and TRBJ2-1): SQTIHQWPATLVQPVGSPLSLECTVEGTSNPNLYWYRQAAGRGLQLLFYSVGIGQISSEVPQNLSASRPQDRQFILSSKKLLLSDSGFYLCAWSQGSSYNEQFFGPGTRLTVL.

The chain combines TRBV2 with TRBJ1-4; D gene unclear. V dropped 5 bases and J dropped 8 bases, with 12 bases sitting between them. The V gene's germline CDR1 is SNHLY and CDR2 FYNNEI. The CDR3 loop spans 13 amino acids. The CDR3 region is CASSRETREKLFF. As DNA, the CDR3 is TGTGCCAGCAGTCGCGAGACACGGGAAAAACTGTTTTTT.

This chain joins TRBV28 and TRBJ2-7, with 8 bases fitting TRBD1. The CDR3 sequence is 14 residues long. Germline assignment: CDR1 MDHEN and CDR2 SYDVKM. J lost 0 bases, V lost 8 bases, and 6 bases had no gene match. The CDR3 reads CASLSGGPSYEQYF. The CDR3 DNA follows: TGTGCCAGCCTTTCAGGGGGCCCCTCCTACGAGCAGTACTTC.

The chain employs TRBV7-4 and TRBJ2-7, with 11 bases matching TRBD2. The length of the CDR3 is 17 residues. J lost 6 bases, V lost 5 bases, and 15 bases had no gene match. CDR1 SGHVT and CDR2 SQSDAQ come from the germline V gene. In DNA form, the CDR3 reads TGTGCCAGCAGCCTTAGCGGGAGGGCCACACGGTCGCGCGAGCAGTACTTC. It yields the protein CASSLSGRATRSREQYF.

Written as DNA, the CDR3 is TGTGCCAGCAGCCAAGATCGAGTAGGTCGGACTAGCGGGAGTAACCGGGAGCTGTTTTTT. This gives the protein CASSQDRVGRTSGSNRELFF. This rearrangement joins TRBV14 to TRBJ2-2, with TRBD2 matching over 13 bases. V gave up 0 bases and J gave up 9 bases; unmatched junction bases: 16. The CDR3 contains 20 residues. CDR1 is SGHDN and CDR2 is FVKESK in the germline V gene.

V and J are TRBV4-1 and TRBJ2-4, with 8 bases lining up with TRBD1. The trim removed 1 base at V and 6 bases at J, leaving 5 bases unmatched. Germline CDR1 and CDR2: MGHRA and YSYEKL. This CDR3 region has 15 residues. CDR3 nucleotide sequence: TGCGCCAGCAGCCAAGTCCAGGGGGCAGGAAACATTCAGTACTTC. This gives the protein CASSQVQGAGNIQYF.